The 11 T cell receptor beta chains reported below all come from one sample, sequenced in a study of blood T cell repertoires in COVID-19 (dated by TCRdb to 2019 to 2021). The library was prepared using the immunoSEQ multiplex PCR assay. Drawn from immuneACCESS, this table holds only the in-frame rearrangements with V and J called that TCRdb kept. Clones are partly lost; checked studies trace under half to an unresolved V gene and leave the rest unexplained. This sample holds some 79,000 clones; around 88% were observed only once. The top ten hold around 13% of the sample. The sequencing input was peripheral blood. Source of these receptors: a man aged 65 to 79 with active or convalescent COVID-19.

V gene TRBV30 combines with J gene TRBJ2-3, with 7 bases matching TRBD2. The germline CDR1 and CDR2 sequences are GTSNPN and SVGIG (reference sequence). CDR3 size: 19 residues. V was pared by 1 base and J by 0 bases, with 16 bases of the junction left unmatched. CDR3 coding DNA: TGTGCCTGGAGTGCCACAAAAGCCAGACTAGCCGGAAGCACAGATACGCAGTATTTT. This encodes CAWSATKARLAGSTDTQYF.

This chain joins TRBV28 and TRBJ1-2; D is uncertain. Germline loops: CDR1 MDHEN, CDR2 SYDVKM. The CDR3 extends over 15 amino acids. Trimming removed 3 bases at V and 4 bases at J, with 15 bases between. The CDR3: CASSLVSPGGYGYTF. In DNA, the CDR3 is TGTGCCAGCAGTTTGGTCTCTCCCGGAGGCTATGGCTACACCTTC.

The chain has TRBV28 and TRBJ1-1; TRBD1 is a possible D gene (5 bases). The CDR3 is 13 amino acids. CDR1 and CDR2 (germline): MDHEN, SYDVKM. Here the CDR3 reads CVHAHRAGTEAFF. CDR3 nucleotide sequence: TGTGTCCACGCCCATCGGGCAGGGACTGAAGCTTTCTTT.

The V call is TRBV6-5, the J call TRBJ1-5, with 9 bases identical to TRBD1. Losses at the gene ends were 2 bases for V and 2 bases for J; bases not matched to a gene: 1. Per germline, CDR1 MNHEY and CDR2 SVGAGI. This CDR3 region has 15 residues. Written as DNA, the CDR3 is TGTGCCAGCAGTTACGACAGGGGGGGCAATCAGCCCCAGCATTTT. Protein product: CASSYDRGGNQPQHF.

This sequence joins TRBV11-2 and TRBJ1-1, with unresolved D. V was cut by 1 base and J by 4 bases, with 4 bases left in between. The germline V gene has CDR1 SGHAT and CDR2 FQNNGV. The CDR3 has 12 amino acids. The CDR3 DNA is TGTGCCAGCAGCTTAGCCCGCACTGAAGCTTTCTTT. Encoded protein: CASSLARTEAFF. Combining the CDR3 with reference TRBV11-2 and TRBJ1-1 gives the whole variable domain EAGVAQSPRYKIIEKRQSVAFWCNPISGHATLYWYQQILGQGPKLLIQFQNNGVVDDSQLPKDRFSAERLKGVDSTLKIQPAKLEDSAVYLCASSLARTEAFFGQGTRLTVV.

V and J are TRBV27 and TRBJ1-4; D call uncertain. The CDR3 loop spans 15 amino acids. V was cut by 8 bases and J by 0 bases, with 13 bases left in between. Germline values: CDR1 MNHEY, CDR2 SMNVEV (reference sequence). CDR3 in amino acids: CASQRNLATNEKLFF. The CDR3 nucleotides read TGTGCCAGCCAGCGGAATCTTGCAACTAATGAAAAACTGTTTTTT.

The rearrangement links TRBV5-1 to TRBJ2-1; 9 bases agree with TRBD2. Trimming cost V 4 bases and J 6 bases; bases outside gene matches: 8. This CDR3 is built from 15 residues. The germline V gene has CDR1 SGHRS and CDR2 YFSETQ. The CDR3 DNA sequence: TGCGCCAGCAGCCTTTCTAGCGGGAAGGGCAATGAGCAGTTCTTC. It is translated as CASSLSSGKGNEQFF.

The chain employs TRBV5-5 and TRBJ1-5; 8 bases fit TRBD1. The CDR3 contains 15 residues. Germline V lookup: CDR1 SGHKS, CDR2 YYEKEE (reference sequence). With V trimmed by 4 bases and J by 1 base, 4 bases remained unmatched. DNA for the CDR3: TGTGCCAGCAGCAAGCAGGGGGCGAGCAATCAGCCCCAGCATTTT. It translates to CASSKQGASNQPQHF.

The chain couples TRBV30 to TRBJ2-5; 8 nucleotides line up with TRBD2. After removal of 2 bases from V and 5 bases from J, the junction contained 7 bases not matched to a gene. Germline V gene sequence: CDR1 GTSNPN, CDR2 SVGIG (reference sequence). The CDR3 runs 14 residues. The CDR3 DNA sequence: TGTGCCTGGAGTCCCGGGACTAGTCGGGAGACCCAGTACTTC. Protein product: CAWSPGTSRETQYF.

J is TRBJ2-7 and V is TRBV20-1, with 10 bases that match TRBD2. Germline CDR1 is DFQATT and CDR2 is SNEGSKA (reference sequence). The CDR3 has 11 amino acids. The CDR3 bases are TGCAGTGCTTTATCTAGCGGGAGCTGCCCTGTC. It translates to CSALSSGSCPV.

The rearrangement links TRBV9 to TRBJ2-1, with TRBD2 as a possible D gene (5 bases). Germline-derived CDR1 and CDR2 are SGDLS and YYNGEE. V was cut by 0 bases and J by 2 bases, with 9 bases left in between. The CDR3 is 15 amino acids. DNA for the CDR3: TGTGCCAGCAGCGTAGTCGGGGAAGCCTACAATGAGCAGTTCTTC. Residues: CASSVVGEAYNEQFF. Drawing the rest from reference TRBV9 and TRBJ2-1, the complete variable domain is DSGVTQTPKHLITATGQRVTLRCSPRSGDLSVYWYQQSLDQGLQFLIQYYNGEERAKGNILERFSAQQFPDLHSELNLSSLELGDSALYFCASSVVGEAYNEQFFGPGTRLTVL.